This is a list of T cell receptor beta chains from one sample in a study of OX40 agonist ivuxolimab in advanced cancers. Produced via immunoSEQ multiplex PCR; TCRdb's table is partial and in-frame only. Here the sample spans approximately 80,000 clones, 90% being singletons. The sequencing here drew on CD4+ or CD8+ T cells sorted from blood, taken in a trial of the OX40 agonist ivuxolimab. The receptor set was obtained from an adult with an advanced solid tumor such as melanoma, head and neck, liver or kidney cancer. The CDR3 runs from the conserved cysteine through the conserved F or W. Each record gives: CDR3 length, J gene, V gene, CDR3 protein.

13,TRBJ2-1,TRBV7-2,CASSRRALNEQFF
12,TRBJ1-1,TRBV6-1,CASSVDGAEAFF
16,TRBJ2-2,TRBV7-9,CASSLGSVSLTGELFF
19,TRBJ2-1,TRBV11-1,CASSLARYGGAIKSDEQFF
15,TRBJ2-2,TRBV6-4,CASSPIGAGAGELFF
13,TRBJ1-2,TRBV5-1,CASSFTGAGGYTF
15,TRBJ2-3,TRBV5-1,CASSWQGQNTDTQYF
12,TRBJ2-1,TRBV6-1,CASRAGTSEQFF
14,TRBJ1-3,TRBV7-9,CASSLQGAGNTIYF
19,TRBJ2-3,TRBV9,CASSPYPSVSGGASDTQYF
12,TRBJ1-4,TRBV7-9,CASEGRDEKLFF
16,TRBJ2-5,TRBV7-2,CASRPALLAGAETQYF
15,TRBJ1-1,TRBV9,CASSGQGALYTEAFF
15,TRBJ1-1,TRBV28,CASSWGGRRNTEAFF
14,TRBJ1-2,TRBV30,CAWAAHMANYGYTF
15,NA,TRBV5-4,CASSRTQGPNYEQYF
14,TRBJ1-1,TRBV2,CASTVDRGRTEAFF
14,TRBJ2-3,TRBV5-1,CASSRGDGTDTQYF
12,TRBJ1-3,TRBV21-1,CASRDSGNTIYF
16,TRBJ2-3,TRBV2,CASSDYFYRSTDTQYF
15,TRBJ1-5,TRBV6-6,CASMIQAVSNQPQHF
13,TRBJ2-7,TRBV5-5,CASSSGQSYEQYF
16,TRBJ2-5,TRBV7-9,CASSAASGGHQETQYF
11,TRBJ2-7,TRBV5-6,CASSSAYEQYF